These 20 T cell receptor beta chains originate from one sample sequenced in a study of tumor-infiltrating lymphocytes in primary liver carcinoma. The authors made TCR beta cDNA from 450 to 600 ng total RNA with a constant-region primer. Investigators got TCR beta libraries out of three nested multiplex PCR rounds, done with slightly modified ARM-PCR. For approximately 9 cycles apiece, the opening two PCR rounds ran with TRBV1-TRBV30 forward primers and a C-beta reverse primer. Each CDR3 protein is one row after TCRdb ran MiXCR on the multiplex PCR reads. The data show hundreds of thousands of distinct CDR3 sequences, about 50% seen once. The study extracted blood RNA from unsorted whole blood and also extracted germline DNA. The specimen sequenced was peripheral blood. The receptor source for this set is a woman aged 25 to 45 with primary liver carcinoma and hepatitis B virus infection.

On this clonotype itself: A much more abundant neighbour one base away suggests this may be a read error. This chain uses TRBV12-3 or TRBV12-4 with TRBJ1-1; TRBD1 agrees at 10 bases. CDR3 length: 14 residues. The CDR3: CVSRRTGGSTEAFF. The DNA for the CDR3 is TGTGTCAGCAGACGGACAGGGGGTAGCACTGAAGCTTTCTTT.

As concerns this clonotype: Sequence at one end of the junction differs from germline and may be a read error. The chain links TRBV11-3 to TRBJ2-7; TRBD1 might be the D (6 bases). This CDR3 is 15 amino acids long. Germline-derived CDR1 and CDR2 are SGHNT and YENEEA. The CDR3 DNA is TGTGCCAGCAGCTTCGAGCAGGGGCCCACCTACGAGCGGTACTTC. Translated, it gives CASSFEQGPTYERYF.

The V and J genes are TRBV5-6 and TRBJ1-2, with D perhaps matching TRBD1 (6 bases). Germline CDR1 and CDR2: SGHDT and YYEEEE. V dropped 2 bases and J dropped 2 bases, with 13 bases sitting between them. The CDR3 is 15 residues long. In DNA, the CDR3 is TGTGCCAGCAGCTTCGGCGGGGGGCAAAACTATGGCTACACCTTC. Its translation is CASSFGGGQNYGYTF.

This clonotype has only a few counts. The genes are TRBV12-3 or TRBV12-4 and TRBJ2-1; a weak D match, TRBD2 (7 bases). The ends were cut back, 11 bases at V and 5 bases at J, with 13 bases in the middle. The CDR3 runs to 12 residues. This CDR3 reads CASKGGNNEQFF. The CDR3 DNA follows: TGTGCCTCCAAGGGGGGGAACAATGAGCAGTTCTTC.

With regard to this clonotype: Its ends do not fully match the called genes, so a read error is possible. This sequence joins TRBV6-5 and TRBJ2-2; D is perhaps TRBD1 (6 bases). The CDR3 spans 16 residues. The germline V gene has CDR1 MNHEY and CDR2 SVGAGI. The CDR3 DNA follows: TGTGCCAGCAGTCCAGACAGGTCATGGAACACCGAGGAGCTGTTTTTT. This sequence encodes CASSPDRSWNTEELFF.

The V and J genes are TRBV11-1 and TRBJ2-3, with a possible D match to TRBD2 (5 bases). With 6 bases removed from V and 0 bases from J, the gap between germline ends came to 13 bases. The germline V gene has CDR1 SGHAT and CDR2 FQDESV (reference sequence). CDR3 length: 15 residues. The CDR3, as DNA: TGTGCCAGCAGTGTGCCGAGGGAGAGCACAGATACGCAGTATTTT. Amino acid sequence: CASSVPRESTDTQYF.

The chain employs TRBV20-1 and TRBJ2-3; TRBD1 is a possible D gene (6 bases). The germline CDR1 and CDR2 sequences are DFQATT and SNEGSKA (reference sequence). Trimming pared 5 bases from V and 2 bases from J, leaving 17 bases between. The CDR3 is 15 amino acids. The CDR3: CSALTRGYFTDTQYF. CDR3 nucleotides: TGCAGTGCTTTAACTAGGGGGTATTTCACAGATACGCAGTATTTT.

The sample holds many counts of this clonotype. The V call is TRBV11-2, the J call TRBJ2-7; 11 bases are a match to TRBD1. Germline CDR1 reads SGHAT; CDR2 reads FQNNGV. Trimming cost V 6 bases and J 4 bases; bases outside gene matches: 5. The CDR3 sequence is 14 residues long. CDR3: CASRIGQGAYEQYF. The CDR3 nucleotides are TGTGCCAGCAGAATTGGACAGGGGGCTTACGAGCAGTACTTC.

The chain combines TRBV5-5 with TRBJ1-5; D gene unclear. The germline gives CDR1 SGHKS, CDR2 YYEKEE (reference sequence). CDR3 size: 15 residues. V was trimmed by 1 base and J by 0 bases, leaving 8 bases between them. CDR3 amino acids: CASSLRGLSNQPQHF. The CDR3 DNA sequence: TGTGCCAGCAGCTTGAGAGGGCTTAGCAATCAGCCCCAGCATTTT. The full variable domain, with the rest looked up from reference TRBV5-5 and TRBJ1-5, is DAGVTQSPTHLIKTRGQQVTLRCSPISGHKSVSWYQQVLGQGPQFIFQYYEKEERGRGNFPDRFSARQFPNYSSELNVNALLLGDSALYLCASSLRGLSNQPQHFGDGTRLSIL.

As for this clonotype: It is likely a read error, because the conserved phenylalanine at the end of the CDR3 is missing. The chain carries TRBV6-6 and TRBJ2-1; D is ambiguous. This CDR3 is built from 13 residues. The V end was cut by 0 bases, the J end by 8 bases, with 8 bases between. Germline CDR1 is MNHNY and CDR2 is SVGAGI (reference sequence). Here the CDR3 DNA reads TGTGCCAGCAGTTACTCGATGAATGATGAGCAGTTCTTA. Protein: CASSYSMNDEQFL.

This clonotype came up many times. This rearrangement joins TRBV12-3 or TRBV12-4 to TRBJ2-1; D could derive from TRBD1 or TRBD2 (6 bases each). The V end lost 7 bases, the J end lost 9 bases, and 19 bases lay between the germline ends. This CDR3 has 14 residues. DNA for the CDR3: TGTGCCAGCACAACTAGGGGGGAAGGCGGTGAGCAGTTCTTC. As protein: CASTTRGEGGEQFF.

The gene calls are TRBV7-9 and TRBJ2-7; perhaps D is TRBD1 or TRBD2 (5 bases each). CDR1 is SEHNR, CDR2 FQNEAQ, per germline (reference sequence). The length of the CDR3 is 19 residues. Deletions cut 7 bases from V and 2 bases from J, with 30 bases between. This chain's CDR3 is CASTFMDGYRDGETYEQYF. The CDR3, as DNA: TGTGCCAGCACCTTCATGGATGGATACCGGGACGGAGAGACCTACGAGCAGTACTTC.

This clonotype showed up just once. J is TRBJ2-1 and V is TRBV5-1; 14 nucleotides agree with TRBD2. Germline V lookup: CDR1 SGHRS, CDR2 YFSETQ. J lost 0 bases, V lost 0 bases, and 17 bases had no gene match. This CDR3 is built from 23 residues. CDR3 region: CASSLDFGGTSGSVSPSYNEQFF. The DNA for the CDR3 is TGCGCCAGCAGCTTGGACTTTGGGGGGACTAGCGGGAGTGTCTCCCCCTCCTACAATGAGCAGTTCTTC.

As to this clonotype: A much bigger clone sits one base away, suggesting this may be a read error. The chain recombines TRBV6-5 with TRBJ2-3, with 10 positions matching TRBD2. CDR1 is MNHEY, CDR2 SVGAGI, per germline. The CDR3 has 15 residues. This CDR3 is CASNPAGGGTGTQYF. For the CDR3, the DNA is TGTGCCAGCAATCCAGCGGGAGGGGGTACAGGTACGCAGTATTTT.

This clonotype was picked up a small number of times. One end of the junction fails to match germline, which may point to a read error. The chain is built from TRBV11-2 and TRBJ2-7; TRBD2 agrees at 9 bases. This CDR3 has 14 residues. Germline lookup yields CDR1 SGHAT and CDR2 FQNNGV. The CDR3 region is CANSLALAGYEQYF. The CDR3 nucleotides are TGTGCCAACAGCTTAGCGCTAGCGGGGTACGAGCAGTACTTC.

This clonotype was seen a handful of times. The chain combines TRBV14 with TRBJ1-1; D call uncertain. The CDR3 has 15 residues. Trimming shortened V by 3 bases and J by 11 bases, and 22 bases separated the two germline ends. Germline loops: CDR1 SGHDN, CDR2 FVKESK. The CDR3 coding sequence is TGTGCCAGCAGCCACCGAATGAACCCTATTTTTGGTGCTTTCTTT. It is translated as CASSHRMNPIFGAFF.

This clonotype was found many times. The rearrangement uses TRBV11-2 and TRBJ1-5, with a tentative D call TRBD1 (6 bases). The CDR3 is 13 amino acids. Germline CDR1 SGHAT, CDR2 FQNNGV. V dropped 5 bases and J dropped 4 bases, with 9 bases sitting between them. The CDR3 DNA follows: TGTGCCAGCAGCCCTGGACAGAATCAGCCCCAGCATTTT. Its protein product is CASSPGQNQPQHF.

This chain links TRBV28 with TRBJ2-1; D is ambiguous. V was clipped by 3 bases and J by 5 bases, with 14 bases between them. Per the germline V gene, CDR1 is MDHEN and CDR2 is SYDVKM. This CDR3 spans 15 amino acids. The CDR3 DNA sequence: TGTGCCAGCAGTTTTGGGTTAAGGTCGAACAATGAGCAGTTCTTC. This sequence encodes CASSFGLRSNNEQFF.

As for this clonotype: It is unclear where the CDR3 begins or ends on the DNA, so no DNA is shown, and the CDR3 is as TCRdb lists it. The CDR3: CAWGAGTGFFGIQCF. J is TRBJ2-4 and V is TRBV30; TRBD1 reflects the table's D call only, with no check against the DNA. Germline CDR1 GTSNPN, CDR2 SVGIG (reference sequence). The CDR3 spans 15 residues, counting both ends.

Details on this clonotype: One end of the junction is discordant with germline, which a read error may explain. This chain connects TRBV11-2 to TRBJ1-1; D might be TRBD1 (6 bases). The CDR3 is 16 residues long. The V gene's germline CDR1 is SGHAT and CDR2 FQNNGV. The CDR3 sequence is CASSLIGGPAFTDASF. The CDR3 DNA sequence: TGTGCCAGCAGCTTAATTGGGGGGCCCGCTTTTACTGACGCTTCCTTT.